This T cell receptor (beta chain) is from a study of blood T cell repertoires in COVID-19. On the study more broadly: From the United States, Italy and Spain came samples of acute and convalescent COVID-19. PBMCs, B-cell-depleted T cells, or T cells were the source of the cDNA or gDNA that made up the material.

CDR1 is MNHEY, CDR2 SMNVEV, per germline (reference sequence). V was pared by 5 bases and J by 7 bases, with 7 bases of the junction left unmatched. The length of the CDR3 is 14 residues. Original handling: The authors estimated nucleated cell counts from reference gene primer amplification. The table came from immunoSEQ multiplex PCR; TCRdb's copy has only in-frame clones and leaves some out. V and J calls and clone size are as listed in that table; D and trimming were resolved from the DNA. The table has about 310,000 clones, about nine tenths seen once. The chain joins TRBV27 to TRBJ1-2, with TRBD1 identical over 10 bases. The receptor was derived from a man aged 45-60 years with active or convalescent COVID-19. Sequencing used peripheral blood. The CDR3 nucleotides read TGTGCCAGCAGTCTCCGACAGGGGGCTCTTGGCTACACCTTC. Translating gives CASSLRQGALGYTF.